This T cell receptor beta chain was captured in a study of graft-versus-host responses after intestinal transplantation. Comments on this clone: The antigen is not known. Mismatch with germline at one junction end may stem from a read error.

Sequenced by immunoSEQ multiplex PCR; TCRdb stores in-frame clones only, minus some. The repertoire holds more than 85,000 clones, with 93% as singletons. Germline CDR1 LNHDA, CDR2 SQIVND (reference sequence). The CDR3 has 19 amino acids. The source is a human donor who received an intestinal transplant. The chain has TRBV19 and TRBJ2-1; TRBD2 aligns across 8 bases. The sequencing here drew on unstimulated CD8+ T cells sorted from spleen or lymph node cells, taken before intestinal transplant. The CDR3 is CASSFTSGQRMSSHNEQFF. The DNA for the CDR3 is TGTGCCAGTAGTTTCACTAGCGGACAAAGAATGAGCTCCCACAATGAGCAGTTCTTC. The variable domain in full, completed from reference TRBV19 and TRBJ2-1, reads DGGITQSPKYLFRKEGQNVTLSCEQNLNHDAMYWYRQDPGQGLRLIYYSQIVNDFQKGDIAEGYSVSREKKESFPLTVTSAQKNPTAFYLCASSFTSGQRMSSHNEQFFGPGTRLTVL.